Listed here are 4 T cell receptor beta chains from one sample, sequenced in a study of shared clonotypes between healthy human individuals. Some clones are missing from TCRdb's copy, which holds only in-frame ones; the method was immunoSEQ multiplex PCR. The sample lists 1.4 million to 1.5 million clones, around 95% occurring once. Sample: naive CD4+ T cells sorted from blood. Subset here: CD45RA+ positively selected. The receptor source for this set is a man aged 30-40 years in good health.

The CDR3 loop is CASSYDTGSYEQYF. The CDR3 nucleotides read TGTGCCAGCAGCTATGATACAGGGTCATACGAGCAGTACTTC. The chain carries TRBV4-2 and TRBJ2-7, with D perhaps TRBD1 (6 bases). The CDR3 loop spans 14 amino acids. The V gene's germline CDR1 is LGHNA and CDR2 YNFKEQ. V dropped 5 bases and J dropped 4 bases, with 15 bases sitting between them.

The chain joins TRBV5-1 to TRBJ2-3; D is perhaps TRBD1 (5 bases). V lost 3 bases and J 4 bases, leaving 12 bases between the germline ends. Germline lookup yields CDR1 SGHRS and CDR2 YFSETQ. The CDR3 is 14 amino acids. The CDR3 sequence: CASSYQGIPDTQYF. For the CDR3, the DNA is TGCGCCAGCAGCTACCAGGGTATCCCAGATACGCAGTATTTT.

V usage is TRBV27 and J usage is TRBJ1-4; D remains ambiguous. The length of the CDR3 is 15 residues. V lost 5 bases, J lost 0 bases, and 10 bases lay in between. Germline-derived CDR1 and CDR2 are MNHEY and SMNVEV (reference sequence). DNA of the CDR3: TGTGCCAGCAGTACTCTAGGGACAACTAATGAAAAACTGTTTTTT. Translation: CASSTLGTTNEKLFF.

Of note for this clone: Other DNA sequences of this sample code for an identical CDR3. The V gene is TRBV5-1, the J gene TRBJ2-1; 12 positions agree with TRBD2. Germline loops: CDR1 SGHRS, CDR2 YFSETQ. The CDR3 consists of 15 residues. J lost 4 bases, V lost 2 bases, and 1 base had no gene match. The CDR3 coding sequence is TGCGCCAGCAGCTTAGGACTAGCGGGGTACAATGAGCAGTTCTTC. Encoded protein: CASSLGLAGYNEQFF.